This T cell receptor beta chain emerged from a study of cytomegalovirus exposure and HLA in healthy donors. Whole-study findings and limits: Later analysis demonstrated an association between a missense DCLRE1C variant and TCR beta V- and J-gene trimming. Most CMV-associated TCR beta chains appeared HLA-restricted in a later analysis. Most of the TCR beta V segments (in an earlier analysis) were productive either about 87% or about 30% of the time.

This PCR relied on a set of 60 Vbeta primers and 13 Jbeta primers. Sequencing was performed with immunoSEQ multiplex PCR; in TCRdb, only in-frame clones are kept and a portion is missing. The repertoire holds 150,000 to 200,000 clones, with around 86% as singletons. V trimming: 5 bases; J trimming: 1 base; junction bases outside the gene matches: 14. The CDR3 has 19 residues. The germline V gene encodes CDR1 MNHEY and CDR2 SMNVEV (reference sequence). Regarding this clone: The antigen is undetermined.

The TCR sequence derives from a woman aged 50 to 60 in good health and CMV-seropositive. The sequenced sample consisted of PBMCs. The J gene is TRBJ2-6, the V gene TRBV27, with 7 nucleotides matching TRBD1. In nucleotides, the CDR3 is TGTGCCAGCAGTGCCGGACAGGTCCGCATCGCTTCTGGGGCCAACGTCCTGACTTTC. Protein product: CASSAGQVRIASGANVLTF.